This T cell receptor beta chain is from a study of beta chain features in type 1 diabetes. Study details: Examination of sorted cells across all samples involved about 100,000,000 cells.

TCRB transcripts that were expressed got sequenced, as all of the isolated RNA had been reverse transcribed. Generated by immunoSEQ multiplex PCR, the TCRdb table keeps only in-frame clones and is missing some. The sample carries 310,000 or so clones, 8% recorded once. Study-wide findings and caveats: Naive, central memory and Treg TCRB repertoires seemed to resemble each other more closely in patients than they did in healthy donors. The study found fewer insertions and more deletions at VDJ junctions in type 1 diabetes patients.

This clone came up a few times. Its antigen remains unknown. This CDR3 is 13 amino acids long. In germline, CDR1 is MGHRA, CDR2 YSYEKL. The sequenced material came from central memory CD4+ T cells from blood. The genes are TRBV4-1 and TRBJ2-5; tentatively, D is TRBD1 (6 bases). The tail of the sequence fits TRBJ2-7 better, so the J call may be wrong. This clonotype originated in a woman younger than 30 in good health. The CDR3 coding sequence is TGCGCCAGCAGCCAGCAAACAGGGTACGAGCAGTACTTC. Protein sequence: CASSQQTGYEQYF.